Described below is a single TCR beta chain sequence and its context. No antigen is known for it. It has no much larger one-base neighbor in the sample; base qualities were not kept. The time point label, read with the paper, signifies: week 35, safety follow-up. Each vaccine dose, consisting of 300 ug of a 20-mer mutant IDH1 peptide in Montanide, was administered subcutaneously with topical imiquimod. Patients were given eight vaccinations, in weeks 1, 3, 5, 7, 11, 15, 19 and 23, which matched visits V03 through V10. Donors had newly diagnosed WHO grade 3 or 4 IDH1-mutant astrocytomas with loss of nuclear ATRX. The samples were drawn from NOA16, a multicentre, single-arm, open-label phase I trial in Germany that tested a mutant IDH1 peptide vaccine in humans for the first time. Genomic DNA for TCRB sequencing was extracted from EDTA blood using the DNeasy Blood and Tissue Kit. The library was built by means of the immunoSEQ multiplex PCR assay. The hsTCRB Kit was used according to the manufacturer's protocol to amplify rearranged TCR beta chain sequences. Sequencing of TCRB libraries was carried out on an Illumina MiSeq. The study's own analysis went as follows. Demultiplexing, trimming and gene mapping were performed with the kit vendor's proprietary platform. As stored in TCRdb, this immuneACCESS dataset retains in-frame rearrangements with V and J assigned. A fraction of the clones does not appear; measured against another copy, unresolved V genes explain less than half of the discrepancy, and the remainder lacks a known reason. D and trimming come from the DNA, and the V and J calls and clone size come from that table. The sample includes about 64,000 clones, with 74% observed a single time. The ten largest clones capture roughly 4.7% of the sample.

This sample was included in a study of a mutant IDH1 vaccine in newly diagnosed glioma (TCRdb year 2021). At the level of the whole study: Vaccination was initiated 4-6 weeks after radiotherapy alone, or concurrently with temozolomide cycles in the chemotherapy-containing groups. For exploratory analyses, about 25 treated patients had longitudinal TCRB deep sequencing done wherever samples were available. Prior to enrollment, patients had been given standard therapy consisting of radiotherapy alone, temozolomide alone, or radiochemotherapy with temozolomide, with the combination given to most patients. Peripheral blood samples were drawn at six visits, namely V03 (baseline), V05, V07, V10, V12 and V13. The week-35 safety follow-up took place at visit V12, and the week-47 end of study took place at visit V13. Of the 30 or so patients who were treated, approximately 60% were male and approximately 38% were female, and the mean age was around 40 years.

From the germline V gene, CDR1 is SNHLY and CDR2 is FYNNEI. For this chain, trimming is 8 bases at the V end and 8 bases at the J end, and the number of junction bases without a gene match is 8. Reading from cysteine to phenylalanine, the CDR3 counts 14 amino acids. Only the CDR3 DNA is retained, 42 bases long and in frame from the first base. What the study reported, not specific to this receptor: Immune responses induced by the vaccine were seen in approximately 92% of patients across multiple MHC alleles. According to the authors, sample limitations meant that analyses of patient blood samples could not be reproduced. No apparent relationship was observed between pseudoprogression and alterations in the top peripheral T cell clonotypes detected by TCRB sequencing. Availability determined which PBMC samples were chosen for TCRB deep sequencing.

Sequences were derived from PBMCs, sampled from a glioma patient whose treatment included an IDH1 peptide vaccine. The V and J genes are TRBV2 and TRBJ1-4; TRBD1 fits 10 bases in the junction. The sequence derives from a man between 45 and 60 years old with glioma. The DNA sequence is given as TGTGCCAGCCTGCCTGACAGGGGGCGAGAAAAACTGTTTTTT. Its protein reads: CASLPDRGREKLFF.